This paragraph reports one T cell receptor (beta chain). Its antigen remains unidentified. Germline CDR1 and CDR2: LNHDA and SQIVND (reference sequence). Trimming took off 5 bases at V and 7 bases at J, with 18 bases between the two ends. The CDR3 loop spans 15 amino acids. The data were taken from a study of cytomegalovirus exposure and HLA in healthy donors. 60 Vbeta and 13 Jbeta primers were used in PCR. The protocol was immunoSEQ multiplex PCR, while the TCRdb copy is restricted to in-frame clones and leaves out a portion. The table includes around 150,000 clones, 75% to 90% detected once. The study's findings and limits: Researchers left out some V segments, among them TRBV6-2 and TRBV6-3, as indistinguishable.

V and J are TRBV19 and TRBJ1-5; D remains unclear. The origin of this receptor is a man aged 25 to 45 in good health and CMV-seronegative. Sequencing input: PBMCs. CDR3 amino acids: CASSPNGGIGQPQHF. CDR3 nucleotide sequence: TGTGCCAGTAGTCCCAACGGAGGGATCGGGCAGCCCCAGCATTTT. Variable domain in full (rest from reference TRBV19 and TRBJ1-5): DGGITQSPKYLFRKEGQNVTLSCEQNLNHDAMYWYRQDPGQGLRLIYYSQIVNDFQKGDIAEGYSVSREKKESFPLTVTSAQKNPTAFYLCASSPNGGIGQPQHFGDGTRLSIL.